Described below is a single T cell receptor beta chain sequence and its context. Its target is not known. From germline, CDR1 is SGHVS and CDR2 FQNEAQ. Deletions cut 1 base from V and 9 bases from J, with 10 bases between. The CDR3 loop spans 13 amino acids. Some clones are missing from TCRdb's copy, which holds only in-frame ones; the method was immunoSEQ multiplex PCR. The sample holds about 63,000 clones, approximately 90% seen once. These data belong to a study of OX40 agonist ivuxolimab in advanced cancers. Study in general: Ivuxolimab, an agonistic anti-OX40 (CD134) antibody, was given to patients. While on treatment, patients had intravenous ivuxolimab at 0.01 to 10 mg/kg every 2 weeks.

The study's findings and limits: CD8+ T cells (on average) carried more expanded clones than CD4+ T cells. Low normalized clonal expansion also occurred in some nonresponding patients.

The sequences come from CD4+ or CD8+ T cells sorted from blood, collected in a trial of the OX40 agonist ivuxolimab. This receptor was taken from an adult with an advanced solid tumor such as melanoma, head and neck, liver or kidney cancer. V gene TRBV7-8 combines with J gene TRBJ2-1; D is unclear. The CDR3 coding sequence is TGTGCCAGCAGCTTAGGAGGACCTACTGAGCAGTTCTTC. It yields the protein CASSLGGPTEQFF.